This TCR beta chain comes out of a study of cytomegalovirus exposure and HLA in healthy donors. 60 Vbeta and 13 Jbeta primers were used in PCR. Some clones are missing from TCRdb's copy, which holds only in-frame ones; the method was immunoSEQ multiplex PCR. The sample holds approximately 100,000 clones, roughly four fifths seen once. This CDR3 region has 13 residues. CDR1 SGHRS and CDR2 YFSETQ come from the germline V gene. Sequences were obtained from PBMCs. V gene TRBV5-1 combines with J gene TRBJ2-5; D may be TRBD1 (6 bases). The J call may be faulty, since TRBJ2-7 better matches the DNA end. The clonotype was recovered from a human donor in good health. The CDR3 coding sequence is TGCGCCAGCAGCCACGGACAGCCCTACGAGCAGTACTTC. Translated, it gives CASSHGQPYEQYF.